The 23 T cell receptor beta chains below all came from one sample that was sequenced in a study of blood T cells in healthy people across ages (dated by TCRdb to about 2015). The protocol used for the library was 5' RACE. Sequencing used an Illumina HiSeq 2500. A second PCR of about 6 to 11 cycles was performed with a sample-barcoded 5' primer and a J-beta primer mix. Using fastp trimming at Q25 and MiXCR clonotype assembly, TCRdb reanalyzed the public sequencing data and kept in-frame beta chains. Identical CDR3 proteins give one entry, which carries the most common genes and DNA. This sample gives 580,000 or so distinct CDR3 sequences in total; 47% of them show up just once. Jointly, the top ten make up about 26% of the sample. Material: blood. Receptors were obtained from a man aged 80 or over in good health.

The chain recombines TRBV12-3 or TRBV12-4 with TRBJ2-5; no firm D call. V was shortened by 7 bases and J by 4 bases, with 16 bases between the two germline ends. The CDR3 runs to 14 residues. The CDR3 bases are TGTGCCAGCACGCATTCTGGGTGGGCAGAGACCCAGTACTTC. Encoded protein: CASTHSGWAETQYF.

This clonotype was observed a handful of times. This chain joins TRBV9 and TRBJ2-5, with TRBD2 matching over 10 bases. Germline-derived CDR1 and CDR2 are SGDLS and YYNGEE. The V segment lost 0 bases and the J segment 5 bases; nucleotides outside the gene matches: 1. The CDR3 extends over 14 amino acids. The CDR3 DNA is TGTGCCAGCAGCGTAGATAGCGGGAGGGAGACCCAGTACTTC. This translates into CASSVDSGRETQYF.

The chain joins TRBV7-9 to TRBJ1-2, with a possible D match to TRBD1 (6 bases). Germline V lookup: CDR1 SEHNR, CDR2 FQNEAQ (reference sequence). The CDR3 contains 14 residues. Trimming took off 1 base at V and 10 bases at J, with 16 bases between the two ends. As DNA, the CDR3 is TGTGCCAGCAGCTTAGGGACAGCCGTGGATGACTACACCTTC. This gives the protein CASSLGTAVDDYTF. Full variable domain (rest looked up from reference TRBV7-9 and TRBJ1-2): DTGVSQNPRHKITKRGQNVTFRCDPISEHNRLYWYRQTLGQGPEFLTYFQNEAQLEKSRLLSDRFSAERPKGSFSTLEIQRTEQGDSAMYLCASSLGTAVDDYTFGSGTRLTVV.

The chain uses TRBV7-2 and TRBJ1-1; D gene unclear. Trimming removed 2 bases from V and 8 bases from J, with 6 bases in between. The germline gives CDR1 SGHTA, CDR2 FQGNSA. This CDR3 is built from 11 residues. Here the CDR3 DNA reads TGTGCCAGCAGCTTAAGAAAGGAAGCTTTCTTT. Amino acids: CASSLRKEAFF.

This clonotype was found a few times. The CDR3 nucleotides are TGTGCCAGCCTCCCACCCAGCGGGCTCCGCACAGATACGCAGTATTTT. Protein product: CASLPPSGLRTDTQYF. This chain uses TRBV6-1 with TRBJ2-3; D may be TRBD2 (6 bases). Germline CDR1 is MNHNS and CDR2 is SASEGT. CDR3 length equals 16 residues. The V gene lost 8 bases and the J gene lost 1 base, with 19 bases spanning the gap.

There are a few counts of this clonotype. The chain has TRBV12-3 or TRBV12-4 and TRBJ2-7; D may be TRBD2 (6 bases). V lost 4 bases and J 3 bases, leaving 19 bases between the germline ends. The CDR3 covers 16 residues. The CDR3 sequence is CASSSVSGGSNYEQYF. The CDR3 nucleotides read TGTGCCAGCAGTTCCGTTTCCGGGGGTAGCAACTACGAGCAGTACTTC.

The genes are TRBV2 and TRBJ2-7; the D is unclear. The CDR3 loop spans 13 amino acids. V shed 2 bases and J shed 0 bases, with 5 bases lying between them. Germline CDR1 SNHLY, CDR2 FYNNEI. The CDR3 region is CASSELTSYEQYF. CDR3 DNA sequence: TGTGCCAGCAGTGAATTGACCTCCTACGAGCAGTACTTC.

The genes are TRBV7-9 and TRBJ2-1; the match to TRBD2 covers 8 bases. The CDR3 contains 15 residues. Germline V lookup: CDR1 SEHNR, CDR2 FQNEAQ (reference sequence). J was trimmed by 9 bases and V by 2 bases; bases with no gene match: 9. In DNA, the CDR3 is TGTGCCAGCAGCTTAACCGGGGGGGCCTGGGTTGAGCAGTTCTTC. As protein: CASSLTGGAWVEQFF.

This clonotype has just a few counts. The chain links TRBV7-2 to TRBJ2-1, with D perhaps given as TRBD1 or TRBD2 (5 bases each). This CDR3 comprises 15 residues. Germline V lookup: CDR1 SGHTA, CDR2 FQGNSA. Trimming cost V 3 bases and J 8 bases, with 17 bases left between them. DNA of the CDR3: TGTGCCAGCAGCTTCGACGCGCTACTAGGGGATGAGCAGTTCTTC. Residues: CASSFDALLGDEQFF.

V is TRBV29-1 and J is TRBJ2-7; tentatively, D is TRBD1 (5 bases). With 5 bases removed from V and 0 bases from J, the gap between germline ends came to 23 bases. Germline-derived CDR1 and CDR2 are SQVTM and ANQGSEA. The CDR3 contains 17 residues. The CDR3 spells CSVYPAGPAPSSYEQYF. The DNA of the CDR3 is TGCAGCGTTTATCCAGCAGGGCCCGCGCCGAGCTCCTACGAGCAGTACTTC.

This clonotype was recorded many times. V is TRBV6-5 and J is TRBJ2-6; TRBD1 might be the D (6 bases). The CDR3 contains 16 residues. In germline, CDR1 is MNHEY, CDR2 SVGAGI. V was clipped by 5 bases and J by 0 bases, with 11 bases between them. This CDR3 reads CASSPIQGSGANVLTF. The CDR3 DNA reads as TGTGCCAGCAGTCCGATACAGGGCTCTGGGGCCAACGTCCTGACTTTC.

There are a few counts of this clonotype. The chain carries TRBV7-2 and TRBJ2-3; 8 bases fit TRBD2. CDR1 SGHTA and CDR2 FQGNSA come from the germline V gene. Trimming cost V 0 bases and J 2 bases; bases outside gene matches: 4. This CDR3 region has 16 residues. The CDR3 sequence is CASSLATGGYTDTQYF. In DNA form, the CDR3 reads TGTGCCAGCAGCTTAGCAACGGGAGGGTACACAGATACGCAGTATTTT. The full variable domain, completed using reference TRBV7-2 and TRBJ2-3, is GAGVSQSPSNKVTEKGKDVELRCDPISGHTALYWYRQSLGQGLEFLIYFQGNSAPDKSGLPSDRFSAERTGGSVSTLTIQRTQQEDSAVYLCASSLATGGYTDTQYFGPGTRLTVL.

V and J are TRBV9 and TRBJ1-2; D gene unclear. Germline lookup yields CDR1 SGDLS and CDR2 YYNGEE. The CDR3 runs 16 residues. Trimming removed 0 bases from V and 4 bases from J, with 16 bases in between. The CDR3 spells CASSVAPGESSYGYTF. The CDR3 DNA follows: TGTGCCAGCAGCGTAGCTCCCGGGGAGAGCTCCTATGGCTACACCTTC. The full variable domain, in which reference TRBV9 and TRBJ1-2 provide the parts outside the CDR3, is DSGVTQTPKHLITATGQRVTLRCSPRSGDLSVYWYQQSLDQGLQFLIQYYNGEERAKGNILERFSAQQFPDLHSELNLSSLELGDSALYFCASSVAPGESSYGYTFGSGTRLTVV.

This chain uses TRBV27 with TRBJ1-2, with TRBD1 as a possible D gene (6 bases). This CDR3 has 13 residues. Trimming removed 5 bases at V and 7 bases at J, with 14 bases between. Germline V gene data show CDR1 as MNHEY and CDR2 as SMNVEV (reference sequence). The CDR3 here is CASSVSRGFGYTF. The CDR3 DNA reads TGTGCCAGCAGTGTCTCCAGGGGTTTTGGCTACACCTTC.

This clonotype was detected a few times. The chain couples TRBV29-1 to TRBJ1-2; TRBD1 matches at 9 bases. The trim removed 2 bases at V and 8 bases at J, leaving 6 bases unmatched. The CDR3 totals 13 residues. From germline, CDR1 is SQVTM and CDR2 ANQGSEA. This CDR3 is CSVELDRGYGYTF. The DNA of the CDR3 is TGCAGCGTTGAATTAGACAGGGGGTACGGCTACACCTTC.

The chain has TRBV5-1 and TRBJ2-5, with 11 bases that match TRBD2. CDR1 is SGHRS and CDR2 is YFSETQ in the germline V gene. The trim removed 4 bases at V and 2 bases at J, leaving 10 bases unmatched. The CDR3 spans 17 residues. As DNA, the CDR3 is TGCGCCAGCAGCCCACTAGCGGGAGTAGTATCTCAAGAGACCCAGTACTTC. It is translated as CASSPLAGVVSQETQYF.

V and J are TRBV4-2 and TRBJ2-7; 14 bases line up with TRBD2. Germline-derived CDR1 and CDR2 are LGHNA and YNFKEQ. CDR3 length equals 16 residues. V lost 2 bases, J lost 5 bases, and 5 bases stayed unmatched. The CDR3 loop is CASSQPGTSGSHEQYF. CDR3 coding DNA: TGTGCCAGCAGCCAACCCGGGACTAGCGGGAGCCACGAGCAGTACTTC.

The chain carries TRBV6-5 and TRBJ2-1, with 8 nucleotides matching TRBD2. Germline CDR1 MNHEY, CDR2 SVGAGI. The ends lost 0 bases at V and 8 bases at J; junction bases unmatched: 15. CDR3 length: 18 amino acids. The CDR3 protein is CASSYSAPRPVGGDEQFF. The CDR3 DNA reads as TGTGCCAGCAGTTACTCTGCACCCCGGCCGGTCGGGGGGGATGAGCAGTTCTTC.

Notes on this clonotype: This may be a read error, as it is one base from a much larger clone. The chain combines TRBV7-9 with TRBJ2-1; TRBD1 matches 9 bases. V dropped 5 bases and J dropped 0; count of bases not matched to a gene: 11. In germline, CDR1 is SEHNR, CDR2 FQNEAQ (reference sequence). The CDR3 is made up of 18 amino acids. Here the CDR3 reads CASSANRGRRLSYNEQFF. The CDR3 DNA sequence: TGTGCCAGCAGCGCAAACAGGGGGCGTCGTCTCTCCTACAATGAGCAGTTCTTC.

The V gene is TRBV12-3 or TRBV12-4, the J gene TRBJ1-1, with D tentatively TRBD1 (6 bases). CDR3 length: 13 amino acids. The V gene lost 6 bases and the J gene lost 2 bases, with 10 bases spanning the gap. CDR3 DNA sequence: TGTGCCAGCAGACGACAGGTCAACACTGAAGCTTTCTTT. This gives the protein CASRRQVNTEAFF.

J is TRBJ1-4 and V is TRBV5-6, with D perhaps matching TRBD1 (5 bases). CDR1 is SGHDT, CDR2 YYEEEE, per germline. This CDR3 has 15 residues. The V gene lost 3 bases and the J gene lost 2 bases, with 11 bases spanning the gap. The CDR3 spells CASSSSWGTNEKLFF. CDR3 in DNA: TGTGCCAGCAGCTCCTCGTGGGGGACTAATGAAAAACTGTTTTTT. The full variable domain, rest sourced from reference TRBV5-6 and TRBJ1-4, is DAGVTQSPTHLIKTRGQQVTLRCSPKSGHDTVSWYQQALGQGPQFIFQYYEEEERQRGNFPDRFSGHQFPNYSSELNVNALLLGDSALYLCASSSSWGTNEKLFFGSGTQLSVL.

This clonotype came up a few times. The rearrangement uses TRBV3-1 and TRBJ2-7, with a possible D match to TRBD1 (6 bases). CDR1 and CDR2 from the germline V gene are LGHDT and YNNKEL (reference sequence). CDR3 length equals 12 residues. V was clipped by 5 bases and J by 5 bases, with 10 bases between them. The chain's CDR3 is CASSSTGNEQYF. DNA of the CDR3: TGTGCCAGCAGCTCAACAGGGAACGAGCAGTACTTC.

V usage is TRBV3-1 and J usage is TRBJ2-1; D uncertain. V lost 2 bases to trimming and J lost 9 bases, with 8 bases between them. Germline assignment: CDR1 LGHDT and CDR2 YNNKEL (reference sequence). The length of the CDR3 is 12 residues. The CDR3 nucleotides are TGTGCCAGCAGCCAAACGACCAGTGAGCAGTTCTTC. Translation: CASSQTTSEQFF.